The 32 T cell receptor beta chains below were found in one sample sequenced in a study of early T cells in non-severe SARS-CoV-2 infection. One entry per CDR3 protein, called by TCRdb with MiXCR from the 5' RACE reads. The table shows about 42,000 distinct CDR3 sequences, with around 6.9% occurring only once. The sequencing input was whole blood. The source is an adult who was a healthcare worker with PCR-confirmed SARS-CoV-2 infection or an uninfected control (not recorded which).

The chain links TRBV19 to TRBJ2-7; D remains ambiguous. Between the trimmed V and J ends, which lost 7 bases and 6 bases, there was a span of 19 bases. The CDR3 runs 14 residues. The germline gives CDR1 LNHDA, CDR2 SQIVND (reference sequence). The CDR3: CASMADDRSSEQYF. The CDR3 DNA reads as TGTGCCAGTATGGCGGACGACCGGTCTTCCGAGCAGTACTTC.

The chain joins TRBV29-1 to TRBJ2-6, with a weak D call TRBD1 (5 bases). The CDR3 has 17 amino acids. Trimming left V 4 bases short and J 0 bases short, with 16 bases between. From germline, CDR1 is SQVTM and CDR2 ANQGSEA. The CDR3 loop is CSVGGGKDSSGANVLTF. CDR3 coding DNA: TGCAGCGTTGGGGGCGGAAAGGATTCCTCTGGGGCCAACGTCCTGACTTTC.

This clonotype has a handful of counts. CDR3 region: CSARSPGQVYEQYF. In DNA form, the CDR3 reads TGCAGTGCTAGATCCCCGGGACAGGTTTACGAGCAGTACTTC. The chain links TRBV20-1 to TRBJ2-7; 8 positions agree with TRBD1. Germline CDR1 reads DFQATT; CDR2 reads SNEGSKA (reference sequence). The CDR3 has 14 residues. V lost 2 bases to trimming and J lost 4 bases; unmatched junction nucleotides: 7.

This clonotype occurred many times. The V and J genes are TRBV7-9 and TRBJ2-3; tentatively, D is TRBD1 (5 bases). Germline CDR1 SEHNR, CDR2 FQNEAQ (reference sequence). Trimming stripped 5 bases from V and 2 bases from J, with 11 bases between. This CDR3 comprises 14 residues. The CDR3 reads CASSPTEVTDTQYF. The DNA for the CDR3 is TGTGCCAGCAGCCCGACAGAAGTCACAGATACGCAGTATTTT.

This clonotype has ten or more counts. The J gene is TRBJ2-2, the V gene TRBV27; 7 bases map to TRBD2. This CDR3 is built from 14 residues. Germline V gene data show CDR1 as MNHEY and CDR2 as SMNVEV (reference sequence). With 6 bases clipped from V and 2 bases from J, the junction kept 3 bases outside the gene matches. In nucleotides, the CDR3 is TGTGCCAGCAGCGGGGGGACCAACACCGGGGAGCTGTTTTTT. Translated: CASSGGTNTGELFF.

The chain has TRBV2 and TRBJ1-2; D is unclear. Looked up from germline, CDR1 is SNHLY and CDR2 is FYNNEI. Trimming cost V 7 bases and J 3 bases, with 3 bases left between them. The CDR3 has 10 residues. The CDR3 bases are TGTGCCAGCAAGGACTATGGCTACACCTTC. This codes for CASKDYGYTF.

The chain recombines TRBV3-1 with TRBJ1-2; no definite D call. CDR1 and CDR2 (germline): LGHDT, YNNKEL (reference sequence). This CDR3 has 16 residues. Trimming took off 3 bases at V and 0 bases at J, with 14 bases between the two ends. This CDR3 reads CASSQPRTGTNYGYTF. The CDR3 coding sequence is TGTGCCAGCAGCCAGCCTCGAACCGGGACTAACTATGGCTACACCTTC. Drawing the rest from reference TRBV3-1 and TRBJ1-2, the complete variable domain is DTAVSQTPKYLVTQMGNDKSIKCEQNLGHDTMYWYKQDSKKFLKIMFSYNNKELIINETVPNRFSPKSPDKAHLNLHINSLELGDSAVYFCASSQPRTGTNYGYTFGSGTRLTVV.

This CDR3 reads CASSQDRRREQYF. CDR3 in DNA: TGTGCCAGCAGCCAAGACAGGAGACGCGAGCAGTACTTC. The chain couples TRBV3-1 to TRBJ2-7; D unclear. CDR1 and CDR2 (germline): LGHDT, YNNKEL (reference sequence). V was clipped by 0 bases and J by 6 bases, with 9 bases between them. The CDR3 has 13 amino acids.

This clonotype was observed a handful of times. This chain joins TRBV5-1 and TRBJ2-3; 8 bases agree with TRBD2. V gave up 4 bases and J gave up 3 bases; unmatched junction bases: 4. Per germline, CDR1 SGHRS and CDR2 YFSETQ. This CDR3 comprises 14 residues. The CDR3 coding sequence is TGCGCCAGCAGCCCACCGGGGGGGACAGATACGCAGTATTTT. It encodes CASSPPGGTDTQYF.

V gene TRBV7-8 combines with J gene TRBJ2-7; maybe TRBD1 (6 bases). This CDR3 region has 14 residues. Trimming took off 5 bases at V and 11 bases at J, with 22 bases between the two ends. The V gene's germline CDR1 is SGHVS and CDR2 FQNEAQ. The CDR3 loop reads CASSPAGVIGQEYF. The DNA of the CDR3 is TGTGCCAGCAGCCCAGCAGGGGTGATAGGCCAGGAGTACTTC.

The chain carries TRBV7-9 and TRBJ2-2; no clear D. V was trimmed by 5 bases and J by 6 bases, leaving 10 bases between them. The CDR3 loop spans 13 amino acids. Germline loops: CDR1 SEHNR, CDR2 FQNEAQ (reference sequence). CDR3 DNA: TGTGCCAGCAGCCCTTCACGGCCCGGGGAGCTGTTTTTT. Its translation is CASSPSRPGELFF.

The table lists this clonotype with many counts. The rearrangement links TRBV12-3 or TRBV12-4 to TRBJ2-7; 9 positions agree with TRBD1. The CDR3 spans 14 residues. After removal of 3 bases from V and 3 bases from J, the junction contained 3 bases not matched to a gene. The DNA for the CDR3 is TGTGCCAGCAGTTTCGGGGGACAGGGCTACGAGCAGTACTTC. Encoded protein: CASSFGGQGYEQYF.

The rearrangement uses TRBV7-8 and TRBJ2-2; D assignment may be TRBD1 or TRBD2 (5 bases each). Germline CDR1 is SGHVS and CDR2 is FQNEAQ. Between the trimmed V and J ends, which lost 7 bases and 7 bases, there was a span of 19 bases. There are 15 residues in the CDR3. The CDR3 here is CASIPRGVDVGELFF. The CDR3 bases are TGTGCCAGCATCCCTCGAGGGGTTGATGTCGGGGAGCTGTTTTTT. Using reference TRBV7-8 and TRBJ2-2 for the parts outside the CDR3, the full variable domain is GAGVSQSPRYKVAKRGQDVALRCDPISGHVSLFWYQQALGQGPEFLTYFQNEAQLDKSGLPSDRFFAERPEGSVSTLKIQRTQQEDSAVYLCASIPRGVDVGELFFGEGSRLTVL.

The J gene is TRBJ2-7, the V gene TRBV6-6, with D uncertain. The V end lost 6 bases, the J end lost 5 bases, and 11 bases lay between the germline ends. This CDR3 contains 12 residues. Germline-derived CDR1 and CDR2 are MNHNY and SVGAGI (reference sequence). CDR3 sequence (DNA): TGTGCCAGCAGAAAAGACCGGGACGAGCAGTACTTC. This translates into CASRKDRDEQYF.

This clonotype was seen at least ten times. The genes are TRBV7-9 and TRBJ1-2; weak D call: TRBD1 (5 bases). The V gene lost 4 bases and the J gene lost 6 bases, with 15 bases spanning the gap. The germline CDR1 and CDR2 sequences are SEHNR and FQNEAQ (reference sequence). The CDR3 loop spans 14 amino acids. CDR3 nucleotide sequence: TGTGCCAGCAGCTCGGGGCACAGGTCGGATGGCTACACCTTC. Protein product: CASSSGHRSDGYTF.

The CDR3 loop reads CASSMTPSYEQYF. CDR3 sequence (DNA): TGTGCCAGCAGTATGACACCCAGTTACGAGCAGTACTTC. V and J are TRBV27 and TRBJ2-7; unclear D gene. The germline CDR1 and CDR2 sequences are MNHEY and SMNVEV (reference sequence). This CDR3 is built from 13 residues. Trimming shortened V by 5 bases and J by 4 bases, and 12 bases separated the two germline ends.

This clonotype was detected many times. CDR3 sequence (DNA): TGCAGCGTTGAAGGGCTCCAAGAGACCCAGTACTTC. Its translation: CSVEGLQETQYF. This sequence joins TRBV29-1 and TRBJ2-5; no reliable D call. Trimming took 1 base from V and 1 from J, leaving 4 bases between them. CDR3 length: 12 amino acids. Looked up from germline, CDR1 is SQVTM and CDR2 is ANQGSEA.

This clonotype is judged medium-sized. The chain has TRBV29-1 and TRBJ2-7; TRBD1 matches at 10 bases. J lost 3 bases, V lost 5 bases, and 16 bases had no gene match. Germline V CDR1 and CDR2: SQVTM, ANQGSEA. The CDR3 contains 17 residues. CDR3: CSVSGETGGAIIYEQYF. CDR3 DNA sequence: TGCAGCGTTAGTGGGGAGACAGGGGGCGCGATCATCTACGAGCAGTACTTC.

This clonotype was detected only a few times. The gene calls are TRBV5-1 and TRBJ1-4; D gene unclear. V shed 1 base and J shed 0 bases, with 7 bases lying between them. The germline gives CDR1 SGHRS, CDR2 YFSETQ. This CDR3 is 15 amino acids long. CDR3 protein: CASSLFRSTNEKLFF. CDR3 bases: TGCGCCAGCAGCTTGTTCAGATCAACTAATGAAAAACTGTTTTTT.

This clonotype was seen more than once but under ten times. This sequence joins TRBV12-3 or TRBV12-4 and TRBJ2-1; 7 bases match TRBD1. The V gene end was trimmed by 6 bases and the J gene end by 8 bases; junction bases not matched to a gene: 10. This CDR3 is built from 14 residues. CDR3 nucleotide sequence: TGTGCCAGCAGAACCACCGGGACAGCTTATGAGCAGTTCTTC. Residues: CASRTTGTAYEQFF.

This chain links TRBV29-1 with TRBJ2-1, with TRBD1 matching over 9 bases. The CDR3 runs 12 residues. The junction had 3 bases not matched to a gene; V was cut back by 3 bases and J by 9 bases. Germline lookup yields CDR1 SQVTM and CDR2 ANQGSEA. The CDR3 coding sequence is TGCAGCGTTGAGGGACAGGGCGGTGAGCAGTTCTTC. Translation: CSVEGQGGEQFF.

The table lists this clonotype with many counts. The chain carries TRBV20-1 and TRBJ2-5, with 9 bases that match TRBD2. Unmatched junction bases numbered 7, after V lost 3 bases and J lost 5 bases. CDR1 and CDR2 (germline): DFQATT, SNEGSKA (reference sequence). This CDR3 contains 14 residues. This chain's CDR3 is CSARVRGGMETQYF. The CDR3 DNA is TGCAGTGCTAGGGTGCGGGGGGGAATGGAGACCCAGTACTTC.

This clonotype was seen many times. The chain joins TRBV5-1 to TRBJ2-7, with a weak D call TRBD1 (6 bases). CDR1 and CDR2 (germline): SGHRS, YFSETQ. V was cut by 3 bases and J by 0 bases, with 13 bases left in between. This CDR3 region has 15 residues. The CDR3 sequence: CASSWQGTSSYEQYF. In DNA, the CDR3 is TGCGCCAGCAGCTGGCAGGGGACCTCCTCCTACGAGCAGTACTTC.

This clonotype was detected only once. The chain combines TRBV12-5 with TRBJ1-6, with 9 bases that match TRBD1. The junction had 7 bases not matched to a gene; V was cut back by 1 base and J by 9 bases. The CDR3 loop spans 16 amino acids. Germline lookup yields CDR1 LGHNT and CDR2 FRNRAP. CDR3 sequence reads: CASGLGPGQGTSPLHF. CDR3 sequence (DNA): TGTGCTAGTGGTTTGGGGCCGGGACAGGGTACTTCACCCCTCCACTTT.

This clonotype has only a few counts. This rearrangement joins TRBV10-2 to TRBJ2-7; D unclear. This CDR3 has 15 residues. The V gene's germline CDR1 is WSHSY and CDR2 SAAADI. Deletions cut 7 bases from V and 4 bases from J, with 20 bases between. The CDR3 reads CASTPGQHRMYEQYF. CDR3 DNA: TGCGCCAGCACTCCAGGCCAACATAGAATGTACGAGCAGTACTTC.

In its sample, this clonotype was seen many times. The chain combines TRBV5-1 with TRBJ2-2; D unclear. The CDR3 length is 14 residues. Germline CDR1 is SGHRS and CDR2 is YFSETQ. Trimming cost V 6 bases and J 1 base, with 10 bases left between them. The CDR3 DNA follows: TGCGCCAGCACGGACGTCCAGAACACCGGGGAGCTGTTTTTT. Translating gives CASTDVQNTGELFF.

The chain recombines TRBV20-1 with TRBJ2-2; D is undetermined. The germline V and J ends were trimmed by 0 bases and 0 bases, with 14 bases remaining between them. The CDR3 totals 17 residues. Looked up from germline, CDR1 is DFQATT and CDR2 is SNEGSKA (reference sequence). CDR3 region: CSAREATRAANTGELFF. CDR3 coding DNA: TGCAGTGCTAGAGAGGCGACACGAGCAGCGAACACCGGGGAGCTGTTTTTT.

CDR3 amino acids: CASGFWDSPLHF. The CDR3 DNA reads TGTGCTAGTGGTTTTTGGGATTCACCCCTCCACTTT. This chain connects TRBV12-5 to TRBJ1-6; D unclear. Trimming removed 3 bases from V and 8 bases from J, with 5 bases in between. The CDR3 runs 12 residues. Germline CDR1 reads LGHNT; CDR2 reads FRNRAP. Using reference TRBV12-5 and TRBJ1-6 for the parts outside the CDR3, the full variable domain is DARVTQTPRHKVTEMGQEVTMRCQPILGHNTVFWYRQTMMQGLELLAYFRNRAPLDDSGMPKDRFSAEMPDATLATLKIQPSEPRDSAVYFCASGFWDSPLHFGNGTRLTVT.

This clonotype was seen ten or more times. The rearrangement links TRBV20-1 to TRBJ1-5; a possible D gene is TRBD1 (5 bases). CDR1 and CDR2 (germline): DFQATT, SNEGSKA (reference sequence). The V end lost 7 bases, the J end lost 6 bases, and 16 bases lay between the germline ends. This CDR3 is 13 amino acids long. The CDR3 DNA reads TGCAGTGTCAGGTCGGGGGAGGGTCAGCCCCAGCATTTT. The encoded protein is CSVRSGEGQPQHF.

CDR3 sequence (DNA): TGTGCCAGCAGTTTGACAAGAACCTACAATGAGCAGTTCTTC. Protein sequence: CASSLTRTYNEQFF. V gene TRBV12-3 or TRBV12-4 combines with J gene TRBJ2-1; no reliable D call. CDR3 length equals 14 residues. Trimming pared 3 bases from V and 2 bases from J, leaving 8 bases between.

The V and J genes are TRBV19 and TRBJ2-1; D is ambiguous. V lost 6 bases, J lost 5 bases, and 14 bases lay in between. Germline V gene lookup returns CDR1 LNHDA and CDR2 SQIVND (reference sequence). There are 14 residues in the CDR3. Here the CDR3 reads CASSISRAHNEQFF. Written as DNA, the CDR3 is TGTGCCAGTAGCATAAGCAGAGCCCACAATGAGCAGTTCTTC.

The chain links TRBV7-9 to TRBJ2-1, with 16 bases fitting TRBD2. The J segment lost 0 bases and the V segment lost 5 bases, leaving 7 bases of the junction unmatched. CDR3 length: 19 residues. Germline-derived CDR1 and CDR2 are SEHNR and FQNEAQ (reference sequence). CDR3 in amino acids: CASSPGLAGGQSSYNEQFF. For the CDR3, the DNA is TGTGCCAGCAGCCCGGGACTAGCGGGGGGGCAGAGCTCCTACAATGAGCAGTTCTTC.